The clone carrying this TCR beta chain was seen only once. Trimming cost V 7 bases and J 4 bases, with 10 bases left between them. Germline values: CDR1 LNHDA, CDR2 SQIVND (reference sequence). This CDR3 comprises 12 residues. The entry originates in a study of T cells after yellow fever vaccination. Using its own MiXCR run on the 5' RACE reads, TCRdb lists one record per CDR3 protein. The repertoire holds around 550,000 distinct CDR3 sequences, with about a fifth as singletons. The specimen comprised PBMCs, sampled 15 days after the yellow fever booster vaccination. The rearrangement uses TRBV19 and TRBJ1-2; D is unresolved. The source is a man younger than 45 who received the YFV17D yellow fever vaccine. The CDR3 DNA reads as TGTGCCAGTACCTCGACATCCTATGGCTACACCTTC. Translated, it gives CASTSTSYGYTF.